This record concerns one TCR beta chain sequence. Its antigen remains unknown. A multiplex PCR was run with 60 Vbeta primers and 13 Jbeta primers. TCRdb keeps only in-frame clones here, not all; method: immunoSEQ multiplex PCR. The top ten hold less than 2% of the sample, which has roughly 150,000 clones, approximately 80% seen once. The sample comes from a study of cytomegalovirus exposure and HLA in healthy donors. Points from the study as a whole: A classifier reportedly called cytomegalovirus status with high sensitivity and specificity.

This receptor was taken from a woman between 18 and 29 years old in good health and CMV-seronegative. The sample consisted of PBMCs.

The CDR3 protein is CASSPGQSNQPQHF. For the CDR3, the DNA is TGTGCCAGCTCCCCGGGACAGTCAAATCAGCCCCAGCATTTT. The chain is built from TRBV18 and TRBJ1-5, with TRBD1 matching over 7 bases. Trimming took 6 bases from V and 4 from J; bases not matched to a gene: 6. The CDR3 totals 14 residues. CDR1 KGHSH and CDR2 LQKENI come from the germline V gene.